The clone carrying this T cell receptor beta chain was recorded at least ten times. The antigen remains undetermined. The data belong to a study of T-cell reconstitution after alpha-beta-depleted transplantation in children. Germline lookup yields CDR1 LNHDA and CDR2 SQIVND (reference sequence). The CDR3 is made up of 14 amino acids. The junction had 7 bases not matched to a gene; V was cut back by 5 bases and J by 4 bases. General study findings and limits: From surviving recipient T cells and thymic progenitors came the high day-60 TCRbeta diversity observed in some patients. A year post-transplant, T-cell counts and diversity derived mostly from newly produced T cells. Alpha-beta T cells present about two months after transplant were reported to originate from several hundred expanded graft clones.

During its preparation, the TCRbeta library received unique molecular identifiers. TCRdb re-called the PCR reads through MiXCR, storing one row per CDR3 protein. The sample includes about 300,000 distinct CDR3 sequences, over 9% of them seen just once. The chain links TRBV19 to TRBJ2-5; 7 bases match TRBD2. The TCR comes from a boy younger than two with acute myeloid leukemia, due to receive a stem cell transplant. Sequencing used PBMCs, obtained before TCRalphabeta/CD19-depleted stem cell transplant. Written as DNA, the CDR3 is TGTGCCAGTAGTCCCGGGGCTAGCGGAGAGACCCAGTACTTC. Encoded protein: CASSPGASGETQYF.